Each of the 15 T cell receptor beta chains below was sequenced from the same sample in a study of control samples from healthy donors and cancer patients. This table comes from immunoSEQ multiplex PCR, and its TCRdb copy is limited to in-frame clones, with some not included. The sample includes tens of thousands of clones, approximately 91% of them seen just once. The sequenced material came from PBMCs. These receptors were collected from a man in his fifties or sixties with lung cancer.

The chain carries TRBV5-1 and TRBJ2-1; D is ambiguous. The CDR3 is 14 amino acids. Trimming stripped 2 bases from V and 6 bases from J, with 12 bases between. The germline CDR1 and CDR2 sequences are SGHRS and YFSETQ. For the CDR3, the DNA is TGCGCCAGCAGCTTCGGAGCCAATCCCAATGAGCAGTTCTTC. Its protein is CASSFGANPNEQFF.

The chain recombines TRBV6-5 with TRBJ2-7; D might be TRBD2 (7 bases). The CDR3 covers 16 residues. The V and J ends lost 2 bases and 3 bases respectively, with 17 bases between them. Germline values: CDR1 MNHEY, CDR2 SVGAGI. CDR3: CASSYATAGASYEQYF. CDR3 coding DNA: TGTGCCAGCAGTTACGCTACTGCGGGGGCGAGCTACGAGCAGTACTTC.

This clone was seen a handful of times. V is TRBV28 and J is TRBJ1-5; 9 bases are shared with TRBD1. J lost 1 base, V lost 5 bases, and 12 bases had no gene match. The CDR3 runs to 18 residues. Germline V gene lookup returns CDR1 MDHEN and CDR2 SYDVKM. CDR3 protein: CASSLARSGTGSNQPQHF. In DNA form, the CDR3 reads TGTGCCAGCAGTCTTGCCAGGTCCGGGACAGGGAGCAATCAGCCCCAGCATTTT.

The V call is TRBV3-1 (or the pseudogene TRBV3-2), the J call TRBJ2-7; 10 bases fit TRBD2. Germline values: CDR1 LGHDT, CDR2 YNNKEL (reference sequence). This CDR3 region has 17 residues. J gave up 0 bases and V 4 bases, and 9 bases lay outside the gene matches. The CDR3 here is CASSRPTAGGISYEQYF. The CDR3 coding sequence is TGTGCCAGCAGCCGCCCGACAGCGGGGGGGATCTCCTACGAGCAGTACTTC.

The chain couples TRBV7-2 to TRBJ1-5; TRBD1 might be the D (5 bases). Germline assignment: CDR1 SGHTA and CDR2 FQGNSA. V was clipped by 1 base and J by 2 bases, with 9 bases between them. CDR3 length equals 15 residues. The CDR3 spells CASSLGQGRNQPQHF. CDR3 sequence (DNA): TGTGCCAGCAGCTTAGGGCAGGGCCGCAATCAGCCCCAGCATTTT.

This rearrangement joins TRBV19 to TRBJ2-5; D is unclear. CDR3 length: 12 amino acids. The germline V gene encodes CDR1 LNHDA and CDR2 SQIVND (reference sequence). V gave up 6 bases and J gave up 2 bases, with 7 bases separating them. The CDR3 loop reads CASRGAQETQYF. The CDR3 region has the DNA TGTGCCAGTAGAGGAGCACAAGAGACCCAGTACTTC. The entire variable domain, with the rest obtained from reference TRBV19 and TRBJ2-5, is as follows: DGGITQSPKYLFRKEGQNVTLSCEQNLNHDAMYWYRQDPGQGLRLIYYSQIVNDFQKGDIAEGYSVSREKKESFPLTVTSAQKNPTAFYLCASRGAQETQYFGPGTRLLVL.

V is TRBV4-3 and J is TRBJ1-6; TRBD1 aligns across 10 bases. V shed 2 bases and J 9 bases; nucleotides not matched to a gene: 4. Germline V lookup: CDR1 LGHNA, CDR2 YSLEER. The CDR3 is made up of 15 amino acids. The CDR3 nucleotides are TGCGCCAGCAGCCAACGGACAGGGGGAAGTTCACCCCTCCACTTT. This encodes CASSQRTGGSSPLHF.

This chain uses TRBV7-3 with TRBJ2-7, with D tentatively TRBD2 (6 bases). Germline V gene lookup returns CDR1 SGHTA and CDR2 FQGTGA. The CDR3 totals 16 residues. The V gene lost 0 bases and the J gene lost 4 bases, with 16 bases spanning the gap. CDR3 protein: CASSLTHPRRDYEQYF. CDR3 sequence (DNA): TGTGCCAGCAGCTTAACCCACCCCCGGCGGGATTACGAGCAGTACTTC.

For this clone: The junction shows a germline mismatch at one end, possibly a read error. V and J are TRBV19 and TRBJ1-2, with TRBD1 matching 10 bases. The CDR3 spans 13 residues. Germline V lookup: CDR1 LNHDA, CDR2 SQIVND (reference sequence). CDR3 nucleotides: TGTGCCACTAGTGGGACAGGGGACTACGGCTACACCTTC. Amino acid sequence: CATSGTGDYGYTF.

The V call is TRBV5-6, the J call TRBJ2-3, with 7 bases aligning to TRBD2. Germline V CDR1 and CDR2: SGHDT, YYEEEE. CDR3 size: 15 residues. Unmatched junction bases numbered 7, after V lost 6 bases and J lost 0 bases. CDR3 in amino acids: CASTRWGGSTDTQYF. The DNA of the CDR3 is TGTGCCAGCACCAGATGGGGGGGAAGCACAGATACGCAGTATTTT.

The chain combines TRBV6-6 with TRBJ2-5, with D perhaps matching TRBD2 (7 bases). V shed 2 bases and J shed 6 bases, with 13 bases lying between them. This CDR3 has 14 residues. Germline V lookup: CDR1 MNHNY, CDR2 SVGAGI (reference sequence). This chain's CDR3 is CASSYGGGGKTQYF. The CDR3 DNA reads TGTGCCAGCAGTTACGGAGGGGGGGGAAAGACCCAGTACTTC.

V usage is TRBV25-1 and J usage is TRBJ1-1, with D uncertain. There are 15 residues in the CDR3. Per the germline V gene, CDR1 is MGHDK and CDR2 is SYGVNS. Trimming removed 6 bases at V and 4 bases at J, with 18 bases between. In nucleotides, the CDR3 is TGTGCCAGCAGCCCCAGGTCGGGGTTAGGCACTGAAGCTTTCTTT. Translating it yields CASSPRSGLGTEAFF.

The V call is TRBV7-2, the J call TRBJ2-1; TRBD2 aligns across 12 bases. The CDR3 runs 19 residues. V was clipped by 5 bases and J by 5 bases; unmatched bases: 16. CDR1 and CDR2 from the germline V gene are SGHTA and FQGNSA. The CDR3 DNA sequence: TGTGCCAGCAGCGGACCTAGCGGGGGGGCGTCGCTCCTCAACAATGAGCAGTTCTTC. Translating it yields CASSGPSGGASLLNNEQFF.

The gene calls are TRBV6-5 and TRBJ2-2, with a possible D match to TRBD1 (5 bases). Germline CDR1 MNHEY, CDR2 SVGAGI. V was trimmed by 6 bases and J by 5 bases, leaving 16 bases between them. This CDR3 is built from 15 residues. This CDR3 is CASSTQGPWTGELFF. CDR3 coding DNA: TGTGCCAGCAGCACCCAGGGCCCCTGGACCGGGGAGCTGTTTTTT.

This chain uses TRBV7-3 with TRBJ2-3, with 8 bases identical to TRBD2. The germline V gene has CDR1 SGHTA and CDR2 FQGTGA. V shed 2 bases, J shed 1 base, and the junction held 5 bases outside the gene matches. The CDR3 is made up of 16 amino acids. CDR3 sequence (DNA): TGTGCCAGCAGCTTAGAACGGGGGGGCCGCACAGATACGCAGTATTTT. Protein sequence: CASSLERGGRTDTQYF.